The 17 T cell receptor beta chains reported below all come from one sample, sequenced in a study of cytomegalovirus exposure and HLA in healthy donors. Assay used: immunoSEQ multiplex PCR; TCRdb lists only in-frame clones, some missing. The table records 65,000 to 75,000 clones, 85% to 95% of them present only once. What was sequenced was PBMCs. The origin of the receptors is a man aged 18 to 29 in good health and CMV-seropositive.

The chain has TRBV7-3 and TRBJ2-3, with 8 bases identical to TRBD1. CDR1 and CDR2 (germline): SGHTA, FQGTGA. The CDR3 contains 18 residues. The ends lost 0 bases at V and 0 bases at J; junction bases unmatched: 8. Here the CDR3 DNA reads TGTGCCAGCAGCTTAACTAGGGGGACAGGTTCTAGCACAGATACGCAGTATTTT. Protein: CASSLTRGTGSSTDTQYF.

CDR3 residues: CSVQWDTTYEQYF. The CDR3 DNA follows: TGCAGCGTTCAATGGGACACAACCTACGAGCAGTACTTC. The rearrangement links TRBV29-1 to TRBJ2-7; tentative D call: TRBD1 (6 bases). V was pared by 5 bases and J by 2 bases, with 13 bases between. Looked up from germline, CDR1 is SQVTM and CDR2 is ANQGSEA. The CDR3 covers 13 residues.

V is TRBV19 and J is TRBJ2-2, with D maybe TRBD1 (5 bases). The CDR3 is 15 residues long. V lost 5 bases and J lost 2, with 12 bases in between. The germline CDR1 and CDR2 sequences are LNHDA and SQIVND (reference sequence). The CDR3 DNA sequence: TGTGCCAGTAGTCTCAGGGTAGGAAACACCGGGGAGCTGTTTTTT. Protein sequence: CASSLRVGNTGELFF. Supplemented by reference TRBV19 and TRBJ2-2, the full variable domain reads DGGITQSPKYLFRKEGQNVTLSCEQNLNHDAMYWYRQDPGQGLRLIYYSQIVNDFQKGDIAEGYSVSREKKESFPLTVTSAQKNPTAFYLCASSLRVGNTGELFFGEGSRLTVL.

V usage is TRBV5-1 and J usage is TRBJ2-7, with TRBD2 matching 7 bases. J was trimmed by 2 bases and V by 1 base; bases with no gene match: 6. Germline V gene sequence: CDR1 SGHRS, CDR2 YFSETQ. CDR3 size: 15 residues. The CDR3 reads CASSLLGGRTYEQYF. CDR3 nucleotides: TGCGCCAGCAGCTTGCTGGGCGGGAGAACCTACGAGCAGTACTTC.

J is TRBJ2-4 and V is TRBV27; 8 bases are a match to TRBD2. The germline V gene encodes CDR1 MNHEY and CDR2 SMNVEV (reference sequence). This CDR3 has 18 residues. Trimming at V came to 2 bases and at J to 0 bases, leaving 9 bases not matched to a gene. This CDR3 is CASSLKRERALAKNIQYF. The CDR3 DNA reads as TGTGCCAGCAGTTTAAAGCGGGAGAGAGCGTTAGCCAAAAACATTCAGTACTTC.

V and J are TRBV7-8 and TRBJ2-7, with TRBD2 matching 10 bases. V was pared by 7 bases and J by 3 bases, with 18 bases of the junction left unmatched. This CDR3 has 18 amino acids. Germline CDR1 and CDR2: SGHVS and FQNEAQ. The CDR3 DNA sequence: TGTGCCAGCACCCTTCTCGAGACTAGCGGGCAGAGTGTCTACGAGCAGTACTTC. Protein sequence: CASTLLETSGQSVYEQYF.

This chain uses TRBV9 with TRBJ1-3; unclear D gene. Per the germline V gene, CDR1 is SGDLS and CDR2 is YYNGEE. CDR3 size: 15 residues. Trimming shortened V by 0 bases and J by 0 bases, and 7 bases separated the two germline ends. As DNA, the CDR3 is TGTGCCAGCAGCGTAGCCGTGAGCTCTGGAAACACCATATATTTT. This sequence encodes CASSVAVSSGNTIYF.

The chain couples TRBV15 to TRBJ2-5, with TRBD2 as a possible D gene (5 bases). Germline V gene data show CDR1 as LNHNV and CDR2 as YYDKDF (reference sequence). The V gene lost 0 bases and the J gene lost 5 bases, with 7 bases spanning the gap. This CDR3 comprises 13 residues. CDR3 DNA sequence: TGTGCCACCAGCAGAGATCCGGGGGAGACCCAGTACTTC. Translation gives CATSRDPGETQYF.

The rearrangement uses TRBV6-5 and TRBJ1-5, with TRBD1 matching 7 bases. The germline CDR1 and CDR2 sequences are MNHEY and SVGAGI. With V trimmed by 2 bases and J by 7 bases, 8 bases remained unmatched. CDR3 size: 15 residues. DNA for the CDR3: TGTGCCAGCAGTTACCCGACAGGGAAGAACCAGCCCCAGCATTTT. It yields the protein CASSYPTGKNQPQHF.

The rearrangement links TRBV30 to TRBJ1-2; D unresolved. The CDR3 totals 11 residues. Trimming removed 2 bases from V and 8 bases from J, with 9 bases in between. The germline CDR1 and CDR2 sequences are GTSNPN and SVGIG (reference sequence). CDR3 sequence reads: CAWSQYEGYTF. DNA of the CDR3: TGTGCCTGGAGTCAGTATGAAGGCTACACCTTC.

There are a few counts of this clone. Other DNA sequences from this sample encode an identical CDR3 as well. The chain uses TRBV6-1 and TRBJ2-7; 12 bases agree with TRBD2. CDR3 length: 15 amino acids. Germline loops: CDR1 MNHNS, CDR2 SASEGT. J was trimmed by 0 bases and V by 3 bases; bases with no gene match: 0. CDR3 DNA sequence: TGTGCCAGCAGTGAGACTAGCGGGAGCTCCTACGAGCAGTACTTC. This translates into CASSETSGSSYEQYF.

This chain connects TRBV7-2 to TRBJ2-7; 8 bases agree with TRBD1. This CDR3 is built from 17 residues. CDR1 is SGHTA and CDR2 is FQGNSA in the germline V gene. The V segment lost 5 bases and the J segment 0 bases; nucleotides outside the gene matches: 12. The CDR3 sequence is CASSRGQGASSSYEQYF. CDR3 nucleotide sequence: TGTGCCAGCAGCCGAGGACAGGGCGCTTCGAGCTCCTACGAGCAGTACTTC.

The chain couples TRBV27 to TRBJ2-7, with a possible D match to TRBD1 (6 bases). V dropped 6 bases and J dropped 0 bases, with 15 bases sitting between them. The CDR3 has 15 residues. Germline assignment: CDR1 MNHEY and CDR2 SMNVEV (reference sequence). This CDR3 reads CASSRPQGSSYEQYF. As DNA, the CDR3 is TGTGCCAGCAGCAGGCCACAGGGTTCCTCCTACGAGCAGTACTTC.

The chain combines TRBV19 with TRBJ1-2; 11 bases fit TRBD1. The CDR3 extends over 17 amino acids. Germline-derived CDR1 and CDR2 are LNHDA and SQIVND (reference sequence). With 6 bases clipped from V and 4 bases from J, the junction kept 13 bases outside the gene matches. CDR3 sequence (DNA): TGTGCCAGTAGGTCCGGGACAGGGGGAGCTCAGAGCTATGGCTACACCTTC. This encodes CASRSGTGGAQSYGYTF.

The J gene is TRBJ2-3, the V gene TRBV28; 12 nucleotides line up with TRBD2. The CDR3 sequence is 15 residues long. V shed 10 bases, J shed 2 bases, and the junction held 7 bases outside the gene matches. The V gene's germline CDR1 is MDHEN and CDR2 SYDVKM. The CDR3: CATMGLAGFTDTQYF. In DNA form, the CDR3 reads TGTGCCACCATGGGACTAGCGGGTTTCACAGATACGCAGTATTTT.

A single count supports this clone. The chain links TRBV15 to TRBJ2-7, with 8 bases aligning to TRBD1. Per germline, CDR1 LNHNV and CDR2 YYDKDF (reference sequence). V lost 3 bases, J lost 3 bases, and 7 bases stayed unmatched. The CDR3 covers 15 residues. CDR3 region: CATSSTGTGGYEQYF. CDR3 bases: TGTGCCACCAGCAGTACCGGGACAGGTGGCTACGAGCAGTACTTC.

CDR3: CARSPISRTSGIGELFF. The DNA for the CDR3 is TGTGCCAGAAGCCCGATCTCTAGGACTAGCGGGATCGGGGAGCTGTTTTTT. V is TRBV5-3 and J is TRBJ2-2, with 12 bases aligning to TRBD2. TRBV5-3 is an ORF; its function is uncertain. The CDR3 has 17 residues. V dropped 4 bases and J dropped 7; count of bases not matched to a gene: 11.